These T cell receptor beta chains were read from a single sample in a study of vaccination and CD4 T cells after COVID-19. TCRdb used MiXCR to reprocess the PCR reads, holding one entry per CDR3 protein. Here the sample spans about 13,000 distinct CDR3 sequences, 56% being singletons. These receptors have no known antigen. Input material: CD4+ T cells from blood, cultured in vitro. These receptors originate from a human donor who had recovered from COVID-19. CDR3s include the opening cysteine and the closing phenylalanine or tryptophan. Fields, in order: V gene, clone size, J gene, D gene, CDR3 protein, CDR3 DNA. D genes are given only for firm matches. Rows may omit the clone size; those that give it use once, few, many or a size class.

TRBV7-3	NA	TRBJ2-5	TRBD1	CASSLTGTGRETQYF	TGTGCCAGCAGCTTGACCGGGACAGGGAGAGAGACCCAGTACTTC
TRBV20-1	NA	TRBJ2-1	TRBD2	CSARPLRLAGGPGREQFF	TGCAGTGCTAGACCCCTTAGACTAGCGGGAGGGCCGGGTAGGGAGCAGTTCTTC
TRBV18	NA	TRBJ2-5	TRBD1	CASSPQTGKETQYF	TGTGCCAGCTCACCTCAGACAGGGAAAGAGACCCAGTACTTC
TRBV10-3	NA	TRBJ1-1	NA	CAIRPFDRDTEAFF	TGTGCCATCAGACCCTTCGACCGAGACACTGAAGCTTTCTTT
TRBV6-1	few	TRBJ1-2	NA	CASRPSPHRTNYGYTF	TGTGCCAGCAGGCCCTCTCCTCACAGGACTAACTATGGCTACACCTTC
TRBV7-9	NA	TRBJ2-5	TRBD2	CASSLGFQRGRETQYF	TGTGCCAGCAGCTTAGGTTTTCAGCGGGGGCGAGAGACCCAGTACTTC
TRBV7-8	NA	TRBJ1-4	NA	CASSFTRGGEKLFF	TGTGCCAGCAGCTTCACGAGGGGAGGCGAAAAACTGTTTTTT
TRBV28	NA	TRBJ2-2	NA	CASSLSGILYGELFF	TGTGCCAGCAGTTTATCGGGGATTCTATACGGGGAGCTGTTTTTT
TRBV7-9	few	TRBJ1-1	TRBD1	CASSPAPGQGSNTEAFF	TGTGCCAGCAGCCCGGCGCCCGGACAGGGTTCAAACACTGAAGCTTTCTTT
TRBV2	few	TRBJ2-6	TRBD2	CASSTSGGPSGANVLTF	TGTGCCAGCAGCACTAGCGGGGGACCTTCTGGGGCCAACGTCCTGACTTTC
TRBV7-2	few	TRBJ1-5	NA	CASSLPQGGQPQHF	TGTGCCAGCAGCTTGCCACAGGGAGGGCAGCCCCAGCATTTT
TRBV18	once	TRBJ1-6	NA	CASSPRRADSPLHF	TGTGCCAGCTCACCACGCAGGGCTGATTCACCCCTCCACTTT
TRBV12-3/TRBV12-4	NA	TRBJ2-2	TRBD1	CASSPDRGRIGELFF	TGTGCCAGCAGCCCTGACAGGGGGCGTATCGGGGAGCTGTTTTTT
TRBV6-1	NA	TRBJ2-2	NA	CASSLTSTGELFF	TGTGCCAGCAGCCTTACATCCACCGGGGAGCTGTTTTTT
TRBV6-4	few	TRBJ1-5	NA	CASSVGSNQPQHF	TGTGCCAGCAGTGTCGGGAGCAATCAGCCCCAGCATTTT
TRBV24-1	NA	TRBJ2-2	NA	CATSGNTGELFF	TGTGCCACCAGTGGGAACACCGGGGAGCTGTTTTTT
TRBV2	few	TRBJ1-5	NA	CASRMDWPQHF	TGTGCCAGCAGGATGGATTGGCCCCAGCATTTT